Listed below are T cell receptor beta chains from one sample, sequenced in a study of read filtering for tumor transcriptome and immune sequencing. TCRdb reprocessed the reads with MiXCR, giving one entry per CDR3 protein. The sample carries over 45,000 distinct CDR3 sequences, around 12% recorded once. Sequenced material: a population of CD138-negative cells sorted from bone marrow. Receptors originate from a donor at least 40 years old with multiple myeloma. The CDR3 runs from the conserved cysteine through the conserved F or W. The D gene is left open where the match is weak. Only part of the rows carry a size: once, few, many, or a class if the clone is expanded.

.	TRBV6-2/TRBV6-3	.	TRBJ1-5	CASSYVGHQTQHF	TGTGCCAGCAGTTATGTGGGGCACCAGACCCAGCATTTT
.	TRBV20-1	.	TRBJ2-1	CRGSGAEKRNEQFF	TGCAGGGGGTCTGGGGCGGAGAAGAGGAATGAGCAGTTCTTC
many	TRBV6-1	.	TRBJ1-2	CASSEIPYGYTF	TGTGCCAGCAGTGAGATACCATATGGCTACACCTTC
many	TRBV30	TRBD2	TRBJ2-5	CAWVKGTSGSQETQYF	TGTGCCTGGGTGAAAGGGACTAGCGGGAGCCAAGAGACCCAGTACTTC
many	TRBV4-3	TRBD2	TRBJ2-1	CASSQAPTSGSSYNEQFF	TGCGCCAGCAGCCAAGCGCCGACTAGCGGAAGCTCCTACAATGAGCAGTTCTTC
many	TRBV6-5	TRBD1	TRBJ2-5	CASSPDRVTQETQYF	TGTGCCAGCAGTCCCGACAGGGTGACTCAAGAGACCCAGTACTTC
many	TRBV29-1	TRBD1	TRBJ2-7	CSVDRGPYEQYF	TGCAGCGTCGACAGGGGCCCCTACGAGCAGTACTTC
.	TRBV29-1	.	TRBJ2-3	CSGSTDTQYF	TGCAGCGGGTCCACAGATACGCAGTATTTT
many	TRBV5-1	.	TRBJ2-1	CASSLGTVPNEQFF	TGCGCCAGCAGCTTGGGGACGGTTCCTAATGAGCAGTTCTTC
medium-sized	TRBV29-1	TRBD2	TRBJ2-1	CSVPPVQSGGRYNEQFF	TGCAGCGTTCCACCGGTACAGAGCGGGGGAAGATACAATGAGCAGTTCTTC
many	TRBV20-1	TRBD1	TRBJ1-4	CSAQDRENEKLFF	TGCAGTGCTCAGGACAGGGAGAATGAAAAACTGTTTTTT
many	TRBV7-9	TRBD1	TRBJ2-6	CAMSQDRGGSGANVLTF	TGTGCCATGTCCCAGGACAGGGGAGGCTCTGGGGCCAACGTCCTGACTTTC
.	TRBV6-5	TRBD2	TRBJ2-1	CASSSSGRYEVEQSF	TGTGCCAGCAGTAGTAGCGGGAGGTACGAGGTTGAGCAGTCCTTC
many	TRBV12-5	.	TRBJ2-5	CASGLGAGETQYF	TGTGCTAGTGGCCTGGGGGCGGGGGAGACCCAGTACTTC
.	TRBV5-4	TRBD2	TRBJ2-5	CASSTMTSGQETPDF	TGTGCCAGCAGCACAATGACTAGCGGACAAGAGACCCCGGACTTC
many	TRBV5-6	.	TRBJ2-3	CASNRVADTQYF	TGTGCCAGCAACAGGGTCGCAGATACGCAGTATTTT
many	TRBV11-3	.	TRBJ2-1	CASSPSPGSNEQFF	TGTGCCAGCAGCCCAAGTCCAGGGAGCAATGAGCAGTTCTTC
.	TRBV12-3/TRBV12-4	.	TRBJ1-2	CASSLGRGYGYTF	TGTGCCAGCAGTTTGGGCAGGGGTTATGGCTACACCTTC
many	TRBV30	.	TRBJ1-1	CAWTLSKFEAFF	TGTGCCTGGACCCTAAGTAAGTTTGAAGCTTTCTTT
many	TRBV6-5	TRBD2	TRBJ2-1	CAGSQLASGRHNEQFF	TGTGCCGGCAGCCAGTTGGCTAGCGGGAGGCACAATGAGCAGTTCTTC
many	TRBV20-1	TRBD2	TRBJ2-5	CSARGPRTSRRQETQYF	TGCAGTGCTAGAGGTCCCCGGACTAGCCGCCGTCAGGAGACCCAGTACTTC
many	TRBV5-6	TRBD1	TRBJ1-1	CASSWGGDRINTEAFF	TGTGCCAGCAGCTGGGGTGGGGACAGAATTAACACTGAAGCTTTCTTT
many	TRBV7-9	.	TRBJ2-3	CASSFRLPDTQYF	TGTGCCAGCAGTTTTCGGCTGCCAGATACGCAGTATTTT
many	TRBV2	TRBD1	TRBJ2-1	CASSDSGTVSYNEQFF	TGTGCCAGCAGTGATTCCGGGACAGTCTCCTACAATGAGCAGTTCTTC
many	TRBV6-2/TRBV6-3	TRBD1	TRBJ2-2	CASRQGANTGELFF	TGTGCCTCCCGGCAGGGGGCGAACACCGGGGAGCTGTTTTTT
many	TRBV27	TRBD2	TRBJ2-5	CASSFWEGETQYF	TGTGCCAGCAGTTTTTGGGAGGGGGAGACCCAGTACTTC
many	TRBV27	.	TRBJ1-1	CASSFSTDTEAFF	TGTGCCAGCAGTTTTTCGACCGATACTGAAGCTTTCTTT
many	TRBV7-2	.	TRBJ1-4	CASSFQSTGTSSYF	TGTGCCAGCAGCTTTCAGAGCACCGGGACTAGTTCCTATTTT
many	TRBV20-1	.	TRBJ2-3	CSARVLGSWDTDTQYF	TGCAGTGCTAGAGTCCTCGGGAGCTGGGACACAGATACGCAGTATTTT
many	TRBV30	.	TRBJ2-1	CAWRVERARFGGHEQFF	TGTGCCTGGAGAGTTGAGAGGGCCCGGTTTGGGGGGCATGAGCAGTTCTTC
many	TRBV4-2	.	TRBJ2-1	CASSQEFDEQFF	TGTGCCAGCAGCCAAGAATTCGATGAGCAGTTCTTC
many	TRBV20-1	TRBD1	TRBJ2-7	CSASRGQGAGYEQYF	TGCAGTGCTAGTAGAGGACAGGGGGCCGGCTACGAGCAGTACTTC
few	TRBV2	TRBD1	TRBJ2-2	CASSTRQGADTGEQFF	TGTGCCAGCAGTACCAGACAGGGGGCGGACACCGGGGAGCAGTTTTTT
many	TRBV5-1	.	TRBJ1-1	CASREGRLMNTEAFF	TGCGCCAGCAGGGAGGGGAGGCTCATGAACACTGAAGCTTTCTTT
many	TRBV6-1	.	TRBJ2-1	CASESPGSGNEQFF	TGTGCCAGCGAGTCGCCAGGGTCAGGGAATGAGCAGTTCTTC
many	TRBV5-1	TRBD2	TRBJ2-7	CASSLGLAGTSYEQYF	TGCGCCAGCAGCTTGGGACTAGCGGGGACCTCCTACGAGCAGTACTTC
.	TRBV7-9	.	TRBJ2-3	CASSQAQDTPYF	TGTGCCTCCTCACAGGCGCAAGATACGCCGTATTTT
many	TRBV3-1	TRBD2	TRBJ2-2	CASSHRGGARNTGELFF	TGTGCCAGCAGCCATCGGGGGGGCGCCCGAAACACCGGGGAGCTGTTTTTT
.	TRBV12-3/TRBV12-4	.	TRBJ2-1	CASSLDQGNSEQFF	TGTGCCAGCAGTTTAGATCAGGGAAATAGTGAGCAGTTCTTC
many	TRBV20-1	.	TRBJ2-7	CSAPRFGGHGDEQYF	TGCAGTGCTCCCCGGTTCGGGGGGCACGGGGACGAGCAGTACTTC
few	TRBV29-1	.	TRBJ2-5	CSVYLAAQETQYF	TGCAGCGTTTACCTGGCGGCACAAGAGACCCAGTACTTC
many	TRBV7-2	.	TRBJ1-5	CASSLVPEGKNQPQHF	TGTGCCAGCAGCTTAGTTCCGGAGGGGAAGAATCAGCCCCAGCATTTT
many	TRBV20-1	.	TRBJ2-1	CSARDNGRLTYNEQFF	TGCAGTGCTAGAGATAATGGCCGGCTAACCTACAATGAGCAGTTCTTC
many	TRBV7-2	TRBD1	TRBJ1-4	CASSPGTVNEKLFF	TGTGCCAGCAGCCCTGGGACAGTAAATGAAAAACTGTTTTTT
many	TRBV7-9	.	TRBJ2-7	CASSPKVFNSYEQYF	TGTGCCAGCAGCCCAAAGGTGTTCAACTCCTACGAGCAGTACTTC